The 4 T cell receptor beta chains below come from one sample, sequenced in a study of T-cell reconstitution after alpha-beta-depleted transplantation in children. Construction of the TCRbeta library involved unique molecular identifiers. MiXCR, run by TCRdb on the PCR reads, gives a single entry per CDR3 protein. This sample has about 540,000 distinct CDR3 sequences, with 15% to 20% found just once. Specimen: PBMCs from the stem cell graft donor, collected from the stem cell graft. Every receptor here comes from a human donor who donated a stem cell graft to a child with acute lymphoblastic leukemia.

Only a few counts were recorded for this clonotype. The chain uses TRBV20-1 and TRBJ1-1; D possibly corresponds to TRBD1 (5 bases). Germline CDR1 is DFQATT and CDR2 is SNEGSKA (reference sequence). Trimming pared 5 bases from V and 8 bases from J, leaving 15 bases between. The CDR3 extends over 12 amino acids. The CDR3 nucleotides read TGCAGTGCTCCCCAGGGATGGCTAGAAGCTTTCTTT. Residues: CSAPQGWLEAFF.

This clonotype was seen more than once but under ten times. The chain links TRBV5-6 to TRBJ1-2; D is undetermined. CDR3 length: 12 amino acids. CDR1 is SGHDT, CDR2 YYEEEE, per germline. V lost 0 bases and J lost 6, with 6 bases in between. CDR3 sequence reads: CASSLENHGYTF. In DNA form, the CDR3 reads TGTGCCAGCAGCTTGGAGAACCATGGCTACACCTTC.

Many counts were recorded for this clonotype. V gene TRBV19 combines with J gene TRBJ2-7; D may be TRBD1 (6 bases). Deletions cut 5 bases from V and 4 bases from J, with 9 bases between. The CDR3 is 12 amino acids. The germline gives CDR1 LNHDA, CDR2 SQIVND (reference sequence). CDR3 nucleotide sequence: TGTGCCAGTAGTGTCCAGGGGTACGAGCAGTACTTC. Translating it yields CASSVQGYEQYF.

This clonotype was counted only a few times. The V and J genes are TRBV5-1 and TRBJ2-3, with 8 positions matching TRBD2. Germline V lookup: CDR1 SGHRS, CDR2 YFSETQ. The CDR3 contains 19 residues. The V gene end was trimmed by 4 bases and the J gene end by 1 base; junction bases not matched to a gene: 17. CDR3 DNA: TGCGCCAGCAGCCCCTTTCGGAGCGGGAGAATAACGGGCACAGATACGCAGTATTTT. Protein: CASSPFRSGRITGTDTQYF.